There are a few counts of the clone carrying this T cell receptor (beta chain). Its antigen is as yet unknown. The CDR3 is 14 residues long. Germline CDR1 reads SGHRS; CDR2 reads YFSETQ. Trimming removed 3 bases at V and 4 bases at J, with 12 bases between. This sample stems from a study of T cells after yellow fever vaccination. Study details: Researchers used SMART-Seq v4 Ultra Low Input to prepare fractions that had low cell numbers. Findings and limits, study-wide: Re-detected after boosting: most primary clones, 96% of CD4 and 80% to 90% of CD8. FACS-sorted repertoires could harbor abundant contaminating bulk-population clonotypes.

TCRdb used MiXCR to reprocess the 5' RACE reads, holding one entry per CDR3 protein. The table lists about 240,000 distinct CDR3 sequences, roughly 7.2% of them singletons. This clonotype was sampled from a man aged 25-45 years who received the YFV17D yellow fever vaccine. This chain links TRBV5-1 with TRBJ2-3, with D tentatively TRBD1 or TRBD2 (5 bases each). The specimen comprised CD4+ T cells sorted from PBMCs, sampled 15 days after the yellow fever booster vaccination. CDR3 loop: CASSSGTGADTQYF. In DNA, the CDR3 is TGCGCCAGCAGCTCGGGGACCGGCGCAGATACGCAGTATTTT.